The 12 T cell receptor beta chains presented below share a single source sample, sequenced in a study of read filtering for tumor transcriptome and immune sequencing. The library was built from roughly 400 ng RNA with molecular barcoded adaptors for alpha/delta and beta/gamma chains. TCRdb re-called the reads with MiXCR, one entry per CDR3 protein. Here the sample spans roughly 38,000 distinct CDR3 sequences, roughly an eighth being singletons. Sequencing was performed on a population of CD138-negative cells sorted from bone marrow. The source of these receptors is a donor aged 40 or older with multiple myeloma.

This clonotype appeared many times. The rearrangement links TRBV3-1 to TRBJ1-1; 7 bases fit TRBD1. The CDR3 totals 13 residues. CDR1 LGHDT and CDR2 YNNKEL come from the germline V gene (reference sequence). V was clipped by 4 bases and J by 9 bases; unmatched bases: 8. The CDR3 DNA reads TGTGCCAGCAGCCCCTACGGGACAGTCAAAGCTTTCTTT. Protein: CASSPYGTVKAFF.

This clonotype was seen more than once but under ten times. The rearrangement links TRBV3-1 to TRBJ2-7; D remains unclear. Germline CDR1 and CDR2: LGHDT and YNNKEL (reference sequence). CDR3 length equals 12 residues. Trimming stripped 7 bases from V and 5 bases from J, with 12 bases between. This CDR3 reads CASNGPANEQYF. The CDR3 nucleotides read TGTGCCAGCAACGGACCAGCCAACGAGCAGTACTTC.

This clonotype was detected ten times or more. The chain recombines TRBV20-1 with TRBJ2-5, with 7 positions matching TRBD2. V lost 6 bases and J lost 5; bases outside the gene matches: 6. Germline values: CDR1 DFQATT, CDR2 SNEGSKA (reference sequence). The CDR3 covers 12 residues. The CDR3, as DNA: TGCAGTGCGGCTAGCGGCGGGGAGACCCAGTACTTC. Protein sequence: CSAASGGETQYF.

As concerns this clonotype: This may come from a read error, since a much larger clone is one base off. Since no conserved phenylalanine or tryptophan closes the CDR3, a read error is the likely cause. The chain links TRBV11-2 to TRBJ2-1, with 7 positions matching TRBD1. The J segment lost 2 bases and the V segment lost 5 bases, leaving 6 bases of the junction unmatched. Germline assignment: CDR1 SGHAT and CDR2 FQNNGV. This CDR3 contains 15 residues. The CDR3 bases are TGTGCCAGCAGCCGGTCGGGACAGCCCTACAATGAGCAGTTCCTC. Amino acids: CASSRSGQPYNEQFL.

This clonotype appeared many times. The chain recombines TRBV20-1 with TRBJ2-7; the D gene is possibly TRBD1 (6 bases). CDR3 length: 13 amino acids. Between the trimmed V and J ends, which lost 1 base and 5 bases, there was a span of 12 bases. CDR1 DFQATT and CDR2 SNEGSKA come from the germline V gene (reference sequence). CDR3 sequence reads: CSARARQVNEQYF. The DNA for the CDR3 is TGCAGTGCTAGAGCTAGACAGGTAAACGAGCAGTACTTC.

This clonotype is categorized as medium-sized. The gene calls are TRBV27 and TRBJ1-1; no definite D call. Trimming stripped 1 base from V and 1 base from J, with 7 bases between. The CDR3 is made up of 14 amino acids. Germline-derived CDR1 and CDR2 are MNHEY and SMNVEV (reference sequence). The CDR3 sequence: CASSLYTSNTEAFF. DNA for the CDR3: TGTGCCAGCAGTTTATACACATCGAACACTGAAGCTTTCTTT.

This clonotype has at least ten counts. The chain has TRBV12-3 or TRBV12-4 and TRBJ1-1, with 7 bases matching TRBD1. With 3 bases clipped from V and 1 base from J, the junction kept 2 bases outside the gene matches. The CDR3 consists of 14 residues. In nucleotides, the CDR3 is TGTGCCAGCAGTTTGGACAGGTGGAACACTGAAGCTTTCTTT. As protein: CASSLDRWNTEAFF.

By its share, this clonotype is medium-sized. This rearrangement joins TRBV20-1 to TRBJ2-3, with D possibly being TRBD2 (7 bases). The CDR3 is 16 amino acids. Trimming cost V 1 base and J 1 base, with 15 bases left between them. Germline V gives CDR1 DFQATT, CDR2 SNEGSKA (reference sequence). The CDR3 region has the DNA TGCAGTGCTAGAGCTCCCGGGGGGCCCGGCACAGATACGCAGTATTTT. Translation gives CSARAPGGPGTDTQYF.

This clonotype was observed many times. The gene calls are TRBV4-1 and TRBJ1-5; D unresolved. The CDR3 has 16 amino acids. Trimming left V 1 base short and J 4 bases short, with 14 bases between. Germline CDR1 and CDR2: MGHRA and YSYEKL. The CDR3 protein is CASSQGPAAVNQPQHF. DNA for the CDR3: TGCGCCAGCAGCCAAGGGCCGGCGGCAGTAAATCAGCCCCAGCATTTT.

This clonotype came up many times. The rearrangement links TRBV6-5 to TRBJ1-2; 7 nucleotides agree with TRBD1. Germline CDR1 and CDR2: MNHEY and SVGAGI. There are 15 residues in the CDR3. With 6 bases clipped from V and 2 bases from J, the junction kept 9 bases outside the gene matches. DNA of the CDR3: TGTGCCAGCAGCCGTCCAGGGGGATCAAACTATGGCTACACCTTC. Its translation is CASSRPGGSNYGYTF.

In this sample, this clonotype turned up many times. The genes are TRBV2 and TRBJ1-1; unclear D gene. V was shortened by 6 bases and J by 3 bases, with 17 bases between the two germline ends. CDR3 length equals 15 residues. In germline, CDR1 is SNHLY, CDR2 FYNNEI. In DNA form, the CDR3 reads TGTGCCAGCAGCCCTTCGAGATGGCGCGACACTGAAGCTTTCTTT. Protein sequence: CASSPSRWRDTEAFF.

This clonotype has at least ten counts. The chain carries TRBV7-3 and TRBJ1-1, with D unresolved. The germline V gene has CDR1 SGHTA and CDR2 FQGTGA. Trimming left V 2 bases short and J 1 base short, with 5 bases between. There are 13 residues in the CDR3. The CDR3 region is CASSLGRNTEAFF. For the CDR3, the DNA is TGTGCCAGCAGCTTAGGAAGGAACACTGAAGCTTTCTTT.